This record covers a single TCR beta chain. The antigen remains undetermined. Germline assignment: CDR1 SQVTM and CDR2 ANQGSEA. There are 13 residues in the CDR3. V lost 5 bases and J 1 base, leaving 11 bases between the germline ends. The source of the sample is a study of CD4 T cells in relation to SARS-CoV-2 and coronaviruses. The method was immunoSEQ multiplex PCR; TCRdb's version includes in-frame clones alone and lacks a portion of them. The sample records some 40,000 clones, over 75% being singletons. This receptor was identified in an adult with COVID-19. Sequencing input: memory CD4+ T cells from PBMCs, cultured in vitro. The chain employs TRBV29-1 and TRBJ1-2; TRBD1 might be the D (5 bases). In nucleotides, the CDR3 is TGCAGCGTTCCGACAGACTTTAACTATGGCTACACCTTC. It codes for CSVPTDFNYGYTF. The full variable domain, rest sourced from reference TRBV29-1 and TRBJ1-2, is SAVISQKPSRDICQRGTSLTIQCQVDSQVTMMFWYRQQPGQSLTLIATANQGSEATYESGFVIDKFPISRPNLTFSTLTVSNMSPEDSSIYLCSVPTDFNYGYTFGSGTRLTVV.